This entry lists 21 T cell receptor beta chains sequenced from one sample in a study of CD8+ T cells in alopecia areata. Extracted RNA was reverse transcribed into cDNA, the sequencing template. Assay used: immunoSEQ multiplex PCR; TCRdb lists only in-frame clones, some missing. The sample lists 90,000 to 100,000 clones; less than 50% were seen once. The specimen sequenced was CD4+ T cells sorted from blood. Source of these receptors: a human donor with alopecia areata.

The rearrangement uses TRBV7-2 and TRBJ1-1; D call uncertain. The CDR3 is made up of 14 amino acids. Germline-derived CDR1 and CDR2 are SGHTA and FQGNSA. The V end was cut by 1 base, the J end by 0 bases, with 6 bases between. The CDR3 region has the DNA TGTGCCAGCAGCTTAGTTACCCTGAACACTGAAGCTTTCTTT. This codes for CASSLVTLNTEAFF. Full variable domain (rest looked up from reference TRBV7-2 and TRBJ1-1): GAGVSQSPSNKVTEKGKDVELRCDPISGHTALYWYRQSLGQGLEFLIYFQGNSAPDKSGLPSDRFSAERTGGSVSTLTIQRTQQEDSAVYLCASSLVTLNTEAFFGQGTRLTVV.

The V call is TRBV5-1, the J call TRBJ2-7; D unclear. Germline-derived CDR1 and CDR2 are SGHRS and YFSETQ. The CDR3 loop spans 14 amino acids. The V and J ends lost 0 bases and 3 bases respectively, with 10 bases between them. This CDR3 reads CASSLDPTNYEQYF. CDR3 bases: TGCGCCAGCAGCTTGGATCCAACGAACTACGAGCAGTACTTC.

This clone was observed at least ten times. This CDR3 reads CASSTGGVGAQYF. The CDR3 DNA is TGTGCCAGCAGTACCGGGGGAGTCGGAGCCCAGTACTTC. This rearrangement joins TRBV28 to TRBJ2-5; possible D gene TRBD2, 6 bases. V lost 5 bases, J lost 9 bases, and 16 bases lay in between. Germline assignment: CDR1 MDHEN and CDR2 SYDVKM. The CDR3 is 13 residues long.

The chain recombines TRBV7-2 with TRBJ1-1; the D gene is possibly TRBD1 (6 bases). Germline V lookup: CDR1 SGHTA, CDR2 FQGNSA. The CDR3 consists of 15 residues. The ends were cut back, 1 base at V and 5 bases at J, with 14 bases in the middle. The CDR3, as DNA: TGTGCCAGCAGCTTAGATCCGGGGGCAAGGACTGAAGCTTTCTTT. It yields the protein CASSLDPGARTEAFF.

This chain joins TRBV29-1 and TRBJ2-3, with D perhaps assigned TRBD1 or TRBD2 (5 bases each). The V gene's germline CDR1 is SQVTM and CDR2 ANQGSEA. V lost 0 bases and J 0 bases, leaving 19 bases between the germline ends. This CDR3 comprises 18 residues. CDR3 in amino acids: CSVEEFGRGPFSTDTQYF. CDR3 bases: TGCAGCGTTGAAGAATTTGGCCGGGGACCATTTAGCACAGATACGCAGTATTTT.

This clone was observed a few times. The rearrangement uses TRBV29-1 and TRBJ1-1, with D unclear. This CDR3 contains 10 residues. Germline V gives CDR1 SQVTM, CDR2 ANQGSEA. Trimming removed 6 bases at V and 7 bases at J, with 9 bases between. The CDR3 loop reads CSVGDIEAFF. In DNA form, the CDR3 reads TGCAGCGTGGGAGACATTGAAGCTTTCTTT.

This clone was seen more than once but under ten times. The chain has TRBV15 and TRBJ1-4, with TRBD1 identical over 7 bases. Germline V gives CDR1 LNHNV, CDR2 YYDKDF (reference sequence). CDR3 length equals 14 residues. V lost 0 bases to trimming and J lost 12 bases; unmatched junction nucleotides: 7. CDR3 residues: CATSRDRGNRELFF. The CDR3 nucleotides are TGTGCCACCAGCAGAGACAGGGGGAATAGAGAACTGTTTTTT.

This chain links TRBV6-5 with TRBJ1-4; D is ambiguous. This CDR3 spans 12 amino acids. Germline CDR1 MNHEY, CDR2 SVGAGI. The ends were cut back, 5 bases at V and 9 bases at J, with 10 bases in the middle. The DNA of the CDR3 is TGTGCCAGCAGTCCTTCCGGGAAAAAACTGTTTTTT. It codes for CASSPSGKKLFF.

The chain recombines TRBV30 with TRBJ1-6; 8 nucleotides line up with TRBD1. The V and J ends lost 3 bases and 5 bases, in that order; junction bases with no gene match: 6. This CDR3 comprises 15 residues. Germline CDR1 GTSNPN, CDR2 SVGIG (reference sequence). CDR3 in DNA: TGTGCCTGGAGAAGGACAGGGACTCATAATTCACCCCTCCACTTT. Protein product: CAWRRTGTHNSPLHF. Using reference TRBV30 and TRBJ1-6 for the parts outside the CDR3, the full variable domain is SQTIHQWPATLVQPVGSPLSLECTVEGTSNPNLYWYRQAAGRGLQLLFYSVGIGQISSEVPQNLSASRPQDRQFILSSKKLLLSDSGFYLCAWRRTGTHNSPLHFGNGTRLTVT.

CDR3 amino acids: CASSLDPATPQYF. The CDR3 DNA is TGTGCCAGCAGCTTAGATCCGGCTACCCCCCAGTACTTC. The chain joins TRBV11-3 to TRBJ2-5; D remains ambiguous. Germline V lookup: CDR1 SGHNT, CDR2 YENEEA. V lost 0 bases, J lost 9 bases, and 11 bases lay in between. This CDR3 is built from 13 residues.

This clone was detected only a few times. This chain connects TRBV19 to TRBJ2-5; D remains ambiguous. Germline values: CDR1 LNHDA, CDR2 SQIVND (reference sequence). V was trimmed by 5 bases and J by 3 bases, leaving 7 bases between them. This CDR3 spans 12 amino acids. The CDR3 sequence is CASSPTEETQYF. DNA for the CDR3: TGTGCCAGTAGTCCGACCGAAGAGACCCAGTACTTC.

This chain uses TRBV7-9 with TRBJ2-7; D tentatively fits TRBD1 or TRBD2 (5 bases each). CDR1 is SEHNR, CDR2 FQNEAQ, per germline (reference sequence). This CDR3 is built from 18 residues. V dropped 5 bases and J dropped 2 bases, with 25 bases sitting between them. The CDR3 DNA follows: TGTGCCAGCAGCCCTAGGGGCGGAGGAGGAAAGAACCCCTACGAGCAGTACTTC. Protein: CASSPRGGGGKNPYEQYF. Full variable domain (outside the CDR3, taken from reference TRBV7-9 and TRBJ2-7): DTGVSQNPRHKITKRGQNVTFRCDPISEHNRLYWYRQTLGQGPEFLTYFQNEAQLEKSRLLSDRFSAERPKGSFSTLEIQRTEQGDSAMYLCASSPRGGGGKNPYEQYFGPGTRLTVT.

This clone has only a few counts. V usage is TRBV6-6 and J usage is TRBJ2-3; TRBD2 matches 7 bases. V lost 8 bases to trimming and J lost 6 bases; unmatched junction nucleotides: 11. Germline loops: CDR1 MNHNY, CDR2 SVGAGI (reference sequence). The length of the CDR3 is 14 residues. CDR3 sequence (DNA): TGTGCCAGCCACCGGCGGGAGTTCGCGGATACGCAGTATTTT. Translated, it gives CASHRREFADTQYF.

The chain employs TRBV11-2 and TRBJ2-2; TRBD1 agrees at 7 bases. J lost 1 base, V lost 3 bases, and 2 bases had no gene match. Germline CDR1 and CDR2: SGHAT and FQNNGV. The CDR3 is 15 amino acids. CDR3 coding DNA: TGTGCCAGCAGCTTGACAGGGCTGAACACCGGGGAGCTGTTTTTT. Protein: CASSLTGLNTGELFF.

The rearrangement joins TRBV5-4 to TRBJ2-1; D is ambiguous. The CDR3 runs 13 residues. The V gene's germline CDR1 is SGHNT and CDR2 YYREEE (reference sequence). V was pared by 1 base and J by 5 bases, with 7 bases between. The CDR3 DNA sequence: TGTGCCAGCAGCTTGCGCCGAGACAATGAGCAGTTCTTC. This encodes CASSLRRDNEQFF.

Only a few counts were recorded for this clone. V is TRBV5-1 and J is TRBJ2-1; D call uncertain. The V gene lost 0 bases and the J gene lost 1 base, with 11 bases spanning the gap. Germline V gene lookup returns CDR1 SGHRS and CDR2 YFSETQ. This CDR3 spans 16 amino acids. CDR3 DNA: TGCGCCAGCAGCTTGGGGCAGGTGCCATCCTACAATGAGCAGTTCTTC. It encodes CASSLGQVPSYNEQFF.

This clone was counted between two and nine times. The gene calls are TRBV5-1 and TRBJ2-3, with 7 bases that match TRBD1. J lost 4 bases, V lost 4 bases, and 6 bases had no gene match. Germline V CDR1 and CDR2: SGHRS, YFSETQ. The CDR3 consists of 14 residues. This CDR3 is CASSTRTGPDTQYF. As DNA, the CDR3 is TGCGCCAGCAGCACGCGGACAGGACCAGATACGCAGTATTTT.

This chain joins TRBV19 and TRBJ2-7; TRBD1 matches 7 bases. CDR1 is LNHDA and CDR2 is SQIVND in the germline V gene (reference sequence). Trimming removed 5 bases from V and 6 bases from J; junction bases left unmatched: 10. CDR3 size: 14 residues. The CDR3 nucleotides are TGTGCCAGTAGTCAACGGACAGGCCTCGGCGAGCAGTACTTC. It is translated as CASSQRTGLGEQYF.

The sample holds a few counts of this clone. This chain uses TRBV4-3 with TRBJ2-3; 10 nucleotides align to TRBD2. Germline V gene data show CDR1 as LGHNA and CDR2 as YSLEER. J lost 4 bases, V lost 2 bases, and 3 bases had no gene match. The length of the CDR3 is 15 residues. CDR3 DNA sequence: TGCGCCAGCAGCCAATTGAGCGGGAGGGCAGATACGCAGTATTTT. Translated: CASSQLSGRADTQYF.

This clone was recorded a few times. DNA for the CDR3: TGTGCCAGCAGTTCCGCCGGGGGGGTGAATGAAAAACTGTTTTTT. Translating gives CASSSAGGVNEKLFF. This chain uses TRBV27 with TRBJ1-4; a possible D gene is TRBD1 (5 bases). The germline CDR1 and CDR2 sequences are MNHEY and SMNVEV (reference sequence). The germline V and J ends were trimmed by 4 bases and 5 bases, with 14 bases remaining between them. This CDR3 has 15 amino acids.

The CDR3 DNA reads TGTGCCAGCAGTTACGCACCAGGGGGCAGTGGCTACACCTTC. Translation: CASSYAPGGSGYTF. This chain connects TRBV6-5 to TRBJ1-2, with 8 positions matching TRBD1. Germline V lookup: CDR1 MNHEY, CDR2 SVGAGI. The CDR3 has 14 amino acids. The J segment lost 7 bases and the V segment lost 2 bases, leaving 6 bases of the junction unmatched.